The sequence of this T cell receptor beta chain was determined in a study of multiple sclerosis patients with progressive multifocal leukoencephalopathy (dated by TCRdb to about 2019). Context from the whole study: The study examined peripheral T and B cells of MS patients who developed PML (4 under natalizumab, 1 after alemtuzumab) and treated patients who did not. A couple of patients on natalizumab who later developed PML were tracked over time from before therapy, through 6 and 12 months, up to PML onset. The goal was to find JC virus-specific or public T-cell expansions that arose at the time of PML onset. The full study reports these points: Less diverse TRB repertoires in most PML patients were suggested by lower normalized Shannon entropy, whereas values near 1 were observed in the natalizumab-treated controls. Given the small, descriptive cohort, it remained unclear whether the study findings reflect JC virus infection or general immunocompromise. TRB clones above 0.5% frequency appeared only in PML patients, but expanded clones at PML onset were already present before and during natalizumab therapy. No common TRBV or TRBJ gene usage or preferential TRBV-TRBJ pairings were detected when PML developed. The analysis covered only peripheral blood, although cerebrospinal fluid or brain lymphocytes might be more informative for natalizumab-associated PML.

The immunoSEQ two-step multiplex PCR at survey-level depth was used to amplify TRB CDR3 regions from genomic DNA. Synthetic inline TR CDR3 controls covering all V-J pairings were spiked into each PCR to estimate template counts and remove amplification bias. Reads went through processing to reduce amplification and sequencing bias, and quantification was done against synthetic TR CDR3 analogs. The authors' pipeline ran thus. Raw data were processed in ImmunoSEQ Analyzer, removing out-of-frame sequences and CDR3s with stop codons, and genes were named by IMGT nomenclature. Repertoire diversity was summarized as normalized Shannon entropy, defined as 1 minus Pielou's evenness. Two TRB sequences were counted as identical only if the two sequences had the same V gene, J gene and CDR3. Public PML clonotypes were CDR3s found in two or more PML-onset samples but not found earlier, in controls, or in public databases. CDR3 amino acid composition by position was analyzed with Skylign using the observed count method. Entries here come from immuneACCESS through TCRdb and include only in-frame sequences with V and J called. Some clones fail to appear in such tables; in the studies checked, an unresolved V gene covers under half of the shortfall, and the cause of the remainder is unknown. V and J calls and clone size are copied from that table; D and trimming were computed from the DNA. A total of approximately 28,000 clones appear in this sample, 80% to 90% of them only once. Clones ranked in the top ten supply approximately 5.2% of the sample.

The time point tag for this specimen amounts to: time of PML onset. The treatment or condition label on this specimen signifies: on natalizumab therapy at sampling. PML was diagnosed from clinical and MRI findings and confirmed by detection of JC virus DNA in cerebrospinal fluid. In the natalizumab-treated patients, PML developed after between roughly 15 and 60 months of natalizumab therapy. All listed patients had previously received interferon beta, and all PML patients were female. Blood samples for T3 were taken at PML onset. Ficoll-Hypaque density gradient centrifugation was used to isolate peripheral blood mononuclear cells. With respect to this clone: Its antigen is unknown. Within one base of it there is no much larger clone, and no base qualities were kept.

The material sequenced was PBMCs, taken from a patient treated with natalizumab. This clonotype originated in a woman aged 40-49 years with progressive multifocal leukoencephalopathy.

At the DNA level, the sequence is TGTGCCAGCAATAGGAAGTTGGGCGACTATGGCTACACCTTC. The translation is CASNRKLGDYGYTF. Recombination connected TRBV6-1 to TRBJ1-2, with an unclear D gene assignment. The CDR3 numbers 14 residues from cysteine through phenylalanine. The only DNA kept is the CDR3, 42 bases in frame from the first base. Taken from the germline V gene, the CDR1 and CDR2 loops are MNHNS and SASEGT. V and J lose 7 bases and 3 bases, and a span of 15 bases separates them.